This T cell receptor beta chain was identified in a study of blood T cell repertoires in COVID-19. V lost 0 bases and J 8 bases, leaving 7 bases between the germline ends. Germline V gene sequence: CDR1 PRHDT, CDR2 FYEKMQ (reference sequence). The CDR3 spans 12 residues. In the authors' workflow: By means of reference gene primer amplification, nucleated cell counts were estimated. Only in-frame clones appear in the TCRdb table, and some are missing; sequencing was by immunoSEQ multiplex PCR. The V and J calls and the clone size are those of that table, but D and trimming were determined from the DNA. The sample has 200,000 to 300,000 clones; 86% are singletons.

The chain has TRBV13 and TRBJ1-1; D uncertain. The clonotype was recovered from a man aged 25-45 years with active or convalescent COVID-19. The specimen sequenced was peripheral blood. The CDR3 protein is CASSLGRSEAFF. For the CDR3, the DNA is TGTGCCAGCAGCTTAGGACGGAGCGAAGCTTTCTTT. The full variable domain, with the rest looked up from reference TRBV13 and TRBJ1-1, is AAGVIQSPRHLIKEKRETATLKCYPIPRHDTVYWYQQGPGQDPQFLISFYEKMQSDKGSIPDRFSAQQFSDYHSELNMSSLELGDSALYFCASSLGRSEAFFGQGTRLTVV.